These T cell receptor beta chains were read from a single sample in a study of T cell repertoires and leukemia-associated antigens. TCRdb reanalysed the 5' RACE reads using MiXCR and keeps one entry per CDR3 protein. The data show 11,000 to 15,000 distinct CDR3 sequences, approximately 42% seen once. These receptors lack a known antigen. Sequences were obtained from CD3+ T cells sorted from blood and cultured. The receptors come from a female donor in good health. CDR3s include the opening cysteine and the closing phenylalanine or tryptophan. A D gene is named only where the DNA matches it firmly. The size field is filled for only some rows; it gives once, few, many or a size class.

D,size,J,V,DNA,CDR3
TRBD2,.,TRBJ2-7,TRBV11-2,TGTGCCAGCAGCGCCCTAGCGGGAGGCGAGCAGTACTTC,CASSALAGGEQYF
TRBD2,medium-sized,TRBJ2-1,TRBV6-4,TGTGCCAGCAGTGCGACTAGCGGAGGGAACAATGAGCAGTTCTTC,CASSATSGGNNEQFF
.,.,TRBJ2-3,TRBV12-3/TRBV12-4,TGTGCCAGCAGTTTAGGGCGAGTCTCTAGCACAGATACGCAGTATTTT,CASSLGRVSSTDTQYF
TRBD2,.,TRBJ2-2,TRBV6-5,TGTGCCAGCAGTTACGGGGTAGCGGGAGTCACCGGGGAGCTGTTTTTT,CASSYGVAGVTGELFF
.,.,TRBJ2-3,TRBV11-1,TGTGCCAGCAGCTCCGCGTGGGGGCAGTTCACAGACACGCAGTATTTT,CASSSAWGQFTDTQYF
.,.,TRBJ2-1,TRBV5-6,TGTGCCAGCAGCTTGGTGGGGAGTAGCGAGCAGTTCTTC,CASSLVGSSEQFF
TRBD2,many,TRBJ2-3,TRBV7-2,TGTGCCAGCAGCTTAGCGGGAGGGCCCGTAGATACGCAGTATTTT,CASSLAGGPVDTQYF
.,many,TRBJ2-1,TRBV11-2,TGTGCCAGCAGTACGGGGAGCGAGGGGAATGAGCAGTTCTTC,CASSTGSEGNEQFF
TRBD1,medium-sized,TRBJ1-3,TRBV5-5,TGTGCCAGCAGCGGGGGACAGCCACCTGGAAACACCATATATTTT,CASSGGQPPGNTIYF
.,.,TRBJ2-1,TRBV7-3,TGTGCCAGCAGCTCCCGCGGCGGGACCAATGAGCGGTTCTTC,CASSSRGGTNERFF
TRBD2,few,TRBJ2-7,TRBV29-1,TGCAGCGTTACTAGCGGGAGGGTAACCTACGAGCAGTACTTC,CSVTSGRVTYEQYF
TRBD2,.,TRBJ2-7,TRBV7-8,TGTGCCAGCAGCCGGACTAGCGGGGCCTACGAGCAGTACTTC,CASSRTSGAYEQYF
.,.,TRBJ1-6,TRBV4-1,TGCGCCAGCAGCCAAGATACGGACAGCGAATATAATTCACCCCTCCACTTT,CASSQDTDSEYNSPLHF
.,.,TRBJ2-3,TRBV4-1,TGCGCCAGCTCTATAGCGGATATCACAGATACGCAGTATTTT,CASSIADITDTQYF
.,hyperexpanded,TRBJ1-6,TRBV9,TGTGCCAGCAGCGGCTCCAATTCACCCCTCCACTTT,CASSGSNSPLHF
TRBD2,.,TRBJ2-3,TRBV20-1,TGCAGTGCAGCGGGAAGTATGGATACGCAGTATTTT,CSAAGSMDTQYF
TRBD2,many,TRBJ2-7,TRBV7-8,TGTGCCAGCAACGGCGGGAGCTCCTACGAGCAGTACTTC,CASNGGSSYEQYF
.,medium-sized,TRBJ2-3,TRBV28,TGTGCCAGCAGAGACAGGCGGGGAACAGATACGCAGTATTTT,CASRDRRGTDTQYF
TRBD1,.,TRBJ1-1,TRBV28,TGCGCCAGCAGTTTGAGCCAGGGGGTCTGGAACACTGAAGCTTTCTTT,CASSLSQGVWNTEAFF
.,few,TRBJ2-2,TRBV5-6,TGTGCCAGCAGCTTGGTAGGTGGGACCGGGGAGCTGTTTTTT,CASSLVGGTGELFF